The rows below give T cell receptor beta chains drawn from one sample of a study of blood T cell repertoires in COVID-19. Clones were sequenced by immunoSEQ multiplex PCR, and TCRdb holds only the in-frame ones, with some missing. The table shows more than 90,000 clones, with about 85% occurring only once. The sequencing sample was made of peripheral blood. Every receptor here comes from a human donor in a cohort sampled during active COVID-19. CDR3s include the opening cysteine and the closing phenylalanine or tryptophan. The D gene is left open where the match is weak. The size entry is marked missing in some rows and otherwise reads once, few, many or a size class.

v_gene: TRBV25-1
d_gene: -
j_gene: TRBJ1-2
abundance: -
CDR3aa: CASSGPGMSGGYTF
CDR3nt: TGTGCCAGCAGTGGACCCGGGATGTCGGGTGGCTACACCTTC

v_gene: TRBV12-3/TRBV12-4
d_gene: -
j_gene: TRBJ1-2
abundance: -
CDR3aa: CASSLRGGYGYTF
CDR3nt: TGTGCCAGCAGTTTACGAGGGGGATATGGCTACACCTTC

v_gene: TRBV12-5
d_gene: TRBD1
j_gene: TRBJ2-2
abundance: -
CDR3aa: CASGFLTGGGGELFF
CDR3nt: TGTGCTAGTGGTTTTTTGACAGGGGGTGGCGGGGAGCTGTTTTTT

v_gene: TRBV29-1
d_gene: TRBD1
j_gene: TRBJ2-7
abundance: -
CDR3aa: CSVVPGQGPYEQYF
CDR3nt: TGCAGCGTTGTGCCGGGACAGGGTCCCTACGAGCAGTACTTC

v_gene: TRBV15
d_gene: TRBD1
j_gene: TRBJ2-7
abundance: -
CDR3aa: CATSRDGRTGEEQYF
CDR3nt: TGTGCCACCAGCAGAGATGGGCGGACAGGGGAAGAGCAGTACTTC

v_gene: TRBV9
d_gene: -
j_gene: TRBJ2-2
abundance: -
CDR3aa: CASSTPIGNTGELFF
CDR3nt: TGTGCCAGCAGCACACCCATTGGGAACACCGGGGAGCTGTTTTTT

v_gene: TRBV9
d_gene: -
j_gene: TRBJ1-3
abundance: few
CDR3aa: CASSAASGARGNTIYF
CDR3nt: TGTGCCAGCAGCGCCGCCTCGGGTGCGCGTGGGAACACCATATATTTT

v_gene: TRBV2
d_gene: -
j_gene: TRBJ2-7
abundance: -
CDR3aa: CASSVQLYEQYF
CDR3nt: TGTGCCAGCAGTGTCCAGTTATACGAGCAGTACTTC

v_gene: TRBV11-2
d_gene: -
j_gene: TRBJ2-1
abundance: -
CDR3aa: CASSHSGGASYNEQFF
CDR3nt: TGTGCCAGCAGCCACAGCGGCGGGGCCTCCTACAATGAGCAGTTCTTC

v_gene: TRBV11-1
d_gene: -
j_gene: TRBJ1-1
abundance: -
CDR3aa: CASSLARRGNTEAFF
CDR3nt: TGTGCCAGCAGCTTAGCGCGTAGGGGGAACACTGAAGCTTTCTTT

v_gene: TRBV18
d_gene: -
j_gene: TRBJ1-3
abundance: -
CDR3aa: CASSPNQRGGNTIYF
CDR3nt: TGTGCCAGCTCACCAAACCAAAGAGGGGGAAACACCATATATTTT

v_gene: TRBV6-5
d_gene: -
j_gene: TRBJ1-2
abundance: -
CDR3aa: CASSRGGYGYTF
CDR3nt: TGTGCCAGCAGTAGGGGGGGTTATGGCTACACCTTC

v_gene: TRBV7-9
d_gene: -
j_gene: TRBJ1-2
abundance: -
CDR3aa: CASSSGGYTF
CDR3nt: TGTGCCAGCAGCTCCGGTGGCTACACCTTC

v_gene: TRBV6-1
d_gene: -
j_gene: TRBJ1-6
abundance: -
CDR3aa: CASSELIGRTPLHF
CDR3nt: TGTGCCAGCAGTGAACTGATTGGGAGAACACCCCTCCACTTT

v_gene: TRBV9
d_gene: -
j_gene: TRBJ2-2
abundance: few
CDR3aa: CASNQDWNTGELFF
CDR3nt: TGTGCCAGCAACCAGGACTGGAACACCGGGGAGCTGTTTTTT

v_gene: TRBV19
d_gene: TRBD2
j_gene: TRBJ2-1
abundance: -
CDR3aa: CASSISSGRPRDEQFF
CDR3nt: TGTGCCAGTAGTATCTCTAGCGGGAGACCCAGGGATGAGCAGTTCTTC

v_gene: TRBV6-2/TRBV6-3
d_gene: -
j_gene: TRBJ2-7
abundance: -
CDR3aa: CASSYLFQSSYEQYF
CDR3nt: TGTGCCAGCAGTTACCTGTTCCAGTCCTCCTACGAGCAGTACTTC

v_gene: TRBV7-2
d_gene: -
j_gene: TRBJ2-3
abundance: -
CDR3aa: CASSLLPPSDGAPTDTQYF
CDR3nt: TGTGCCAGCAGCTTACTCCCCCCTAGCGATGGGGCCCCCACAGATACGCAGTATTTT

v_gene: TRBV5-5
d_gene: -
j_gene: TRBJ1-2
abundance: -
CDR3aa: CASSLGAGTRVNYGYTF
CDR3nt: TGTGCCAGCAGCTTGGGAGCAGGGACACGGGTTAACTATGGCTACACCTTC

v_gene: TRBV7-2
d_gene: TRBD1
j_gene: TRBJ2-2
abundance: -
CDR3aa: CASSPSGTGGFTGELFF
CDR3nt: TGTGCCAGCAGCCCTTCCGGGACAGGGGGCTTCACCGGGGAGCTGTTTTTT

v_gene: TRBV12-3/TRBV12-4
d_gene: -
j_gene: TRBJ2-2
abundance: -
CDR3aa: CASSYLASGELFF
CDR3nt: TGTGCCAGCAGTTACCTAGCGTCCGGGGAGCTGTTTTTT

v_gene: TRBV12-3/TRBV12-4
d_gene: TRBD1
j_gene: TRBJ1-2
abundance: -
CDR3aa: CASDRGGTYGYTF
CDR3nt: TGTGCCAGCGACAGGGGAGGGACCTATGGCTACACCTTC

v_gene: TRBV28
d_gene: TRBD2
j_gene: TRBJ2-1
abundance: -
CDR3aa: CASSSGTSYNEQFF
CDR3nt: TGTGCCAGCAGTAGCGGGACCTCCTACAATGAGCAGTTCTTC

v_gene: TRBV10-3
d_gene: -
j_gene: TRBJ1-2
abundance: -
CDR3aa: CAISAGGPNYGYTF
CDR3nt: TGTGCCATCAGTGCCGGGGGACCAAACTATGGCTACACCTTC

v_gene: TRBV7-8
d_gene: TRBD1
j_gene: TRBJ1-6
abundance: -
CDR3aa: CASSPGDSLVSPLHF
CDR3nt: TGTGCCAGCAGCCCTGGGGACAGCCTCGTTTCACCCCTCCACTTT

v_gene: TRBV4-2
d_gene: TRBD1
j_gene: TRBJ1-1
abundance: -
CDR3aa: CASSQATGTGENTEAFF
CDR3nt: TGTGCCAGCAGCCAAGCCACTGGAACAGGGGAGAACACTGAAGCTTTCTTT

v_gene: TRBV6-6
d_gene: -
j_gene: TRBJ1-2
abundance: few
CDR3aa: CASSRQGPLSANYGYTF
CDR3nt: TGTGCCAGCAGTCGGCAGGGGCCATTATCCGCTAACTATGGCTACACCTTC

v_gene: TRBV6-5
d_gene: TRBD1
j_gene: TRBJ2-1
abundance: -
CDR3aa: CASRDRGRLNEQFF
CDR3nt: TGTGCCAGCAGGGACAGGGGGCGTCTCAATGAGCAGTTCTTC

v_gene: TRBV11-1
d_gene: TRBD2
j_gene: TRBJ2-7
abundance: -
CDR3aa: CASSLGTSGSFYEQYF
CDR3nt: TGTGCCAGCAGCTTAGGGACTAGCGGGAGCTTCTACGAGCAGTACTTC

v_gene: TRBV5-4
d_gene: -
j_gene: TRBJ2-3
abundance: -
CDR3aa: CASNSAAGTDTQYF
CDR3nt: TGTGCCAGCAACTCCGCCGCCGGGACAGATACGCAGTATTTT

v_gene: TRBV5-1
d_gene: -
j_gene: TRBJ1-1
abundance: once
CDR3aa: CASSLGTARVEAFF
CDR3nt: TGCGCCAGCAGCTTGGGGACGGCCAGGGTTGAAGCTTTCTTT

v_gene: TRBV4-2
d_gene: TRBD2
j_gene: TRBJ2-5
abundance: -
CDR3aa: CASSQEGTSGGSIGGETQYF
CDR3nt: TGTGCCAGCAGCCAAGAGGGGACTAGCGGGGGGTCAATCGGGGGAGAGACCCAGTACTTC

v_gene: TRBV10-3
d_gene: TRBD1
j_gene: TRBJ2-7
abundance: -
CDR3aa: CAISASESGTAYEQYF
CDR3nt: TGTGCCATCAGTGCATCGGAATCCGGGACAGCCTACGAGCAGTACTTC

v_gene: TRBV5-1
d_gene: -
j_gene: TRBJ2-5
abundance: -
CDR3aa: CASSVQETQYF
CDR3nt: TGCGCCAGCAGCGTACAAGAGACCCAGTACTTC

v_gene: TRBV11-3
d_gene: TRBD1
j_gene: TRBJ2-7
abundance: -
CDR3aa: CASSRTGAPYEQYF
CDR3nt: TGTGCCAGCAGCCGGACAGGGGCGCCCTACGAGCAGTACTTC

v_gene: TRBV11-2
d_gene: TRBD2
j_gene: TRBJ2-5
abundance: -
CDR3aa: CASSLVRGRAGAFGETQYF
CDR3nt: TGTGCCAGCAGCTTAGTTCGAGGGAGGGCCGGGGCATTTGGAGAGACCCAGTACTTC

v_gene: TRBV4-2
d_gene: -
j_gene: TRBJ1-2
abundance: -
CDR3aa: CASSRPSRGAPNYGYTF
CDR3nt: TGTGCCAGCAGCCGGCCGTCACGGGGGGCTCCTAACTATGGCTACACCTTC

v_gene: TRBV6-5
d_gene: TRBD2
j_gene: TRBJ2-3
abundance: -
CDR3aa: CAGGGKAQDTQYF
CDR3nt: TGTGCCGGGGGAGGGAAAGCACAAGATACGCAGTATTTT

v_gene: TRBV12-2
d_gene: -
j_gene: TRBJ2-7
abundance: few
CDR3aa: CASRFVTPQGQGVYEQYF
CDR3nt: TGTGCAAGTCGCTTTGTAACCCCTCAGGGACAGGGGGTTTACGAGCAGTACTTC

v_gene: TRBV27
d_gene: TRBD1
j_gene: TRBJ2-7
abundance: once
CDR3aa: CASSFPSTGGYSEQYF
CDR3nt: TGTGCCAGCAGTTTCCCCTCGACAGGGGGTTATTCCGAGCAGTACTTC

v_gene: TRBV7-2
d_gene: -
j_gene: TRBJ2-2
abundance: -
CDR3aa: CASSPGLTTGELFF
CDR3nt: TGTGCCAGCAGCCCGGGATTGACGACCGGGGAGCTGTTTTTT

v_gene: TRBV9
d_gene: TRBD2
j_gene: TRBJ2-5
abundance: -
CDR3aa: CASSGGTIQETQYF
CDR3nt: TGTGCCAGCAGCGGCGGGACTATCCAAGAGACCCAGTACTTC

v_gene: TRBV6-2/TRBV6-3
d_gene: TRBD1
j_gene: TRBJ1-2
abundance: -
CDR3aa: CASSYYPTSDRGSYGYTF
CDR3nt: TGTGCCAGCAGTTACTACCCCACCTCGGACAGGGGTAGTTATGGCTACACCTTC

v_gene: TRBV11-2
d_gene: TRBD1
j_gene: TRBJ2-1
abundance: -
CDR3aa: CASSSTGRPGNEQFF
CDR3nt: TGTGCCAGCAGCTCGACAGGGCGCCCCGGCAATGAGCAGTTCTTC

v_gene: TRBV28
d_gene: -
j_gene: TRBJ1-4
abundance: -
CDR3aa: CASGTPANEKLFF
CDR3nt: TGTGCCAGCGGTACACCCGCTAATGAAAAACTGTTTTTT